This TCR beta chain was captured by sequencing in a study of blood T cells in healthy people across ages. Isolating PBMCs gave at least 7 million of these cells per sample. Total RNA extraction produced at least 5.5 micrograms (per sample) for the study. Using a J-beta primer mix together with a sample-barcoded 5' primer, a second PCR was run for 7 to 11 cycles. All samples gave at least 2.5 million CDR3-containing paired-end reads. Via MiXCR, TCRdb re-called the 5' RACE reads, giving one row per CDR3 protein. The sample yields 1.5 million to 2 million distinct CDR3 sequences, roughly two fifths seen once. This CDR3 comprises 13 residues. The V end was cut by 2 bases, the J end by 9 bases, with 12 bases between. The V gene's germline CDR1 is SGHKS and CDR2 YYEKEE (reference sequence). Study outcomes and limitations: Estimates of total diversity, which came from one million sequenced T cells, were considered to be underestimates.

Remarks on this clonotype: The target antigen is unknown.

This TCR derives from a human donor in good health. V and J are TRBV5-5 and TRBJ1-5; no firm D call. Sequenced input: blood. The CDR3, as DNA: TGTGCCAGCAGCTTACTCGGGGATCGGCCCCAGCATTTT. Residues: CASSLLGDRPQHF.